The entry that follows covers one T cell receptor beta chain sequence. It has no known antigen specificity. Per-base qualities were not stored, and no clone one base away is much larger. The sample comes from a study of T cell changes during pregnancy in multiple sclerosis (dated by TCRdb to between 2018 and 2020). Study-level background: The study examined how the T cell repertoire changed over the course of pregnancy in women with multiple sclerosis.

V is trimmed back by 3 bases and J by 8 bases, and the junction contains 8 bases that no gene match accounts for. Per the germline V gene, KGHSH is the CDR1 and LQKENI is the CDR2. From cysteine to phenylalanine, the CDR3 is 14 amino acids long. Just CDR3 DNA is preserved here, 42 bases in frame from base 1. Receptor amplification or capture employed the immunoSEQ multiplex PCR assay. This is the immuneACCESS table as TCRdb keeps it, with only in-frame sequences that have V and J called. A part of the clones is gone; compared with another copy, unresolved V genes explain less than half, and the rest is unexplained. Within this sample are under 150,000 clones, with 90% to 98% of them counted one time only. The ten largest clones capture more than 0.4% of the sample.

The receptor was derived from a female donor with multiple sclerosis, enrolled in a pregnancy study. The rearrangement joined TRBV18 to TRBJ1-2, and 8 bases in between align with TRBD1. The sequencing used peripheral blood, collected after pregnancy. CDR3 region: CASSPAGQGRGYTF. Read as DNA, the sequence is TGTGCCAGCTCACCCGCCGGACAGGGCCGGGGCTACACCTTC.